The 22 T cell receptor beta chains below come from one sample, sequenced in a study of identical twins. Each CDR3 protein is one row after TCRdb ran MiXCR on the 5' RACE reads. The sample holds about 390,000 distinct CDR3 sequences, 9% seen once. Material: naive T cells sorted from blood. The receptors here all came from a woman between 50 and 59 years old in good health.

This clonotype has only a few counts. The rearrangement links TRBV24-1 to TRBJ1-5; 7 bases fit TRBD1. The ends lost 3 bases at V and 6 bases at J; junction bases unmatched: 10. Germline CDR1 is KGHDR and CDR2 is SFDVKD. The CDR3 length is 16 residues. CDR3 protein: CATSDGGGTAFQPQHF. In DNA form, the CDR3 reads TGTGCCACCAGTGATGGCGGGGGGACAGCTTTTCAGCCCCAGCATTTT.

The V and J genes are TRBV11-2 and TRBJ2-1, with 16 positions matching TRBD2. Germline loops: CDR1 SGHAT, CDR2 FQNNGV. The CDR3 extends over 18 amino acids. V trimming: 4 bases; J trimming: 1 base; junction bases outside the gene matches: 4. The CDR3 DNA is TGTGCCAGCAGCTCGGGACTAGCGGGAGGGAAATCCTACAATGAGCAGTTCTTC. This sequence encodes CASSSGLAGGKSYNEQFF.

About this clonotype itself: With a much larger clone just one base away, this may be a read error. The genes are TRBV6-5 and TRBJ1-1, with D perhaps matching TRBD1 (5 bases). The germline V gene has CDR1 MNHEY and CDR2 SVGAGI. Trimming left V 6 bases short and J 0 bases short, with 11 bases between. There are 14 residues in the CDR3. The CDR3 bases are TGTGCCAGCAGGCCGGGACCGTTGAACACTGAAGCTTTCTTT. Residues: CASRPGPLNTEAFF.

CDR3: CSVSLSTGGSYEQYV. CDR3 in DNA: TGCAGCGTTTCCCTTTCGACTGGCGGGAGCTACGAGCAGTACGTC. The J gene is TRBJ2-7, the V gene TRBV29-1, with 7 bases that match TRBD2. The CDR3 is made up of 15 amino acids. Germline trimming cut 5 bases from V and 3 bases from J; bases unmatched to any gene: 13. The germline CDR1 and CDR2 sequences are SQVTM and ANQGSEA.

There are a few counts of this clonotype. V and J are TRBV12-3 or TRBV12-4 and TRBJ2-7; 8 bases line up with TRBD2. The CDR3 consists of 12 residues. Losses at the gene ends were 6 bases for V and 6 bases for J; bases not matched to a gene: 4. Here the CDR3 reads CASSLLAGEQYF. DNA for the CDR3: TGTGCCAGCAGCCTTCTAGCGGGCGAGCAGTACTTC.

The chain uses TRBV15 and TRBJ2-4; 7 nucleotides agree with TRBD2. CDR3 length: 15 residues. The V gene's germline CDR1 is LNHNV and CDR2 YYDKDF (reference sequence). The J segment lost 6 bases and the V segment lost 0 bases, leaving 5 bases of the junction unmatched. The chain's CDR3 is CATSRDWGGGNIQYF. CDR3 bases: TGTGCCACCAGCAGAGATTGGGGGGGGGGAAACATTCAGTACTTC.

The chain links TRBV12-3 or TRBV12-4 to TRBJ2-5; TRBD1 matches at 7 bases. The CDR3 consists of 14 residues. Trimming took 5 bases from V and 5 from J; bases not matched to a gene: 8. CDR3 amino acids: CASSLTGMWETQYF. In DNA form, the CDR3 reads TGTGCCAGCAGTCTGACAGGGATGTGGGAGACCCAGTACTTC.

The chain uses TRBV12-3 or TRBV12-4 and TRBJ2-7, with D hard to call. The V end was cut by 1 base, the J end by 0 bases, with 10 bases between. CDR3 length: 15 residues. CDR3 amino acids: CASSLGPASSYEQYF. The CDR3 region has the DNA TGTGCCAGCAGTTTAGGGCCGGCCAGCTCCTACGAGCAGTACTTC.

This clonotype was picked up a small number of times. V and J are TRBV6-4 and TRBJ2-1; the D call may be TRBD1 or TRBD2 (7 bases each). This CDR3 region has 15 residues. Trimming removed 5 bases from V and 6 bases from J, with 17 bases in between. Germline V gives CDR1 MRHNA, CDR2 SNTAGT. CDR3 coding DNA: TGTGCCAGCAGTTCCCAGGGGGAGGGCCGCAATGAGCAGTTCTTC. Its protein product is CASSSQGEGRNEQFF.

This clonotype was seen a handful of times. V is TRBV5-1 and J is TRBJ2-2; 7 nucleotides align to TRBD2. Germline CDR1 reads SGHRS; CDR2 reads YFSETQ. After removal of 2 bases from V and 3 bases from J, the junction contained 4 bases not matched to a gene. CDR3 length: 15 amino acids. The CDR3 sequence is CASSFDGLDTGELFF. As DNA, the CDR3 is TGCGCCAGCAGCTTCGACGGACTAGACACCGGGGAGCTGTTTTTT. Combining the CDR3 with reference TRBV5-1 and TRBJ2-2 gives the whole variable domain KAGVTQTPRYLIKTRGQQVTLSCSPISGHRSVSWYQQTPGQGLQFLFEYFSETQRNKGNFPGRFSGRQFSNSRSEMNVSTLELGDSALYLCASSFDGLDTGELFFGEGSRLTVL.

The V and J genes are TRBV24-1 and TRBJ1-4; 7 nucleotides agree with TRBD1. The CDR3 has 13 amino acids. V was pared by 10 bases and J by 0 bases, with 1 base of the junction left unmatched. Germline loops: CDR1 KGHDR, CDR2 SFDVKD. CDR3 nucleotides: TGTGCCACGGGGACAGCAACTAATGAAAAACTGTTTTTT. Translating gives CATGTATNEKLFF.

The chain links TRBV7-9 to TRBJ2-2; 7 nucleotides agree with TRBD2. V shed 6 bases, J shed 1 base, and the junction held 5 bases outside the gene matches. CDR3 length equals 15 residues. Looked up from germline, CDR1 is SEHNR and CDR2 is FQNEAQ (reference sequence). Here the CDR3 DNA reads TGTGCCAGCAGGCCCCTAGCGGAGAACACCGGGGAGCTGTTTTTT. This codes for CASRPLAENTGELFF.

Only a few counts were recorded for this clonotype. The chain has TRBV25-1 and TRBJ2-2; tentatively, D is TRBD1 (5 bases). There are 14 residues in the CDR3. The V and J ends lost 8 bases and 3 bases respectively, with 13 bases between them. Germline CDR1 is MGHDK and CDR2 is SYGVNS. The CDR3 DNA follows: TGTGCCAGCGGCGGTGGGGCACACACCGGGGAGCTGTTTTTT. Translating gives CASGGGAHTGELFF.

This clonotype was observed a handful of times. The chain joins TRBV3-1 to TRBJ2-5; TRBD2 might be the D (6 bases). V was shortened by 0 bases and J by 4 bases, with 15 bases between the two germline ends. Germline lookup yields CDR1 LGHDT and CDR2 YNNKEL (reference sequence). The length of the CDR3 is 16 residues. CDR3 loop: CASSQEPGGVPETQYF. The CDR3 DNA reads TGTGCCAGCAGCCAAGAGCCTGGAGGGGTCCCAGAGACCCAGTACTTC.

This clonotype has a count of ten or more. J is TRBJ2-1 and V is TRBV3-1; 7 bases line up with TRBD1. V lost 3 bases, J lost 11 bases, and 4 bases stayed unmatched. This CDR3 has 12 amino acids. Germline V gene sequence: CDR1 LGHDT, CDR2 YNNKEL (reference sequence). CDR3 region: CASSHRDSKQFF. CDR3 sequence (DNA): TGTGCCAGCAGCCATAGGGACAGTAAGCAGTTCTTC.

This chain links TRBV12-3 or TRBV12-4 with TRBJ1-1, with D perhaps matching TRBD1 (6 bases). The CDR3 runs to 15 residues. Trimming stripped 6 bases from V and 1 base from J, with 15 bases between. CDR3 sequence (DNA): TGTGCCAGCAGGAACCAGGGGATTGCGAACACTGAAGCTTTCTTT. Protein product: CASRNQGIANTEAFF.

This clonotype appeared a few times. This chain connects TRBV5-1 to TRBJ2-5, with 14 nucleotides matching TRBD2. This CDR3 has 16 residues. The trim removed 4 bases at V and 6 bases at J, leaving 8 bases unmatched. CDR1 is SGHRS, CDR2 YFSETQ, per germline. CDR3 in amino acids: CASSPGTSGSLKTQYF. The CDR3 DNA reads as TGCGCCAGCAGCCCCGGGACTAGCGGGAGCTTAAAGACCCAGTACTTC.

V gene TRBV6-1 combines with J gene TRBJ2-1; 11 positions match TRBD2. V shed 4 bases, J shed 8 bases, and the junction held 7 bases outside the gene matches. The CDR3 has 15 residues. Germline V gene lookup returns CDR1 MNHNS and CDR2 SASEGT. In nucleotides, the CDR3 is TGTGCCAGCAGTGGAAGGACTAGCGGGTTTGATGAGCAGTTCTTC. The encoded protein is CASSGRTSGFDEQFF.

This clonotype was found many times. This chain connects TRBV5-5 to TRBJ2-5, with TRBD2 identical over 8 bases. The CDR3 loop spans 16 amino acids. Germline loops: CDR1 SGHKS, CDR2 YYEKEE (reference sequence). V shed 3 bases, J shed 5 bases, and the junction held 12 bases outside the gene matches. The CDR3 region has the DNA TGTGCCAGCAGCTCAACCGGGACTAGTGGGGCGGAGACCCAGTACTTC. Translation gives CASSSTGTSGAETQYF.

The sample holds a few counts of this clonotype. The CDR3 DNA follows: TGCAGTGCTAGATGGGCAGGGGCGGGGAATTCACCCCTCCACTTT. This translates into CSARWAGAGNSPLHF. This sequence joins TRBV20-1 and TRBJ1-6, with D possibly being TRBD1 (6 bases). The CDR3 is made up of 15 amino acids. Trimming took off 2 bases at V and 7 bases at J, with 15 bases between the two ends. From germline, CDR1 is DFQATT and CDR2 SNEGSKA (reference sequence).

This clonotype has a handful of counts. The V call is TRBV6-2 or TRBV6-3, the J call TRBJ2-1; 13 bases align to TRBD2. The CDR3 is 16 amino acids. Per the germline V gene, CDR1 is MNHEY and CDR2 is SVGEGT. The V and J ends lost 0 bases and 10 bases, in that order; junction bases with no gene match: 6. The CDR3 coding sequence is TGTGCCAGCAGTTACTCGCGGACTAGCGGGAGCGAAGAGCAGTTCTTC. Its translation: CASSYSRTSGSEEQFF.

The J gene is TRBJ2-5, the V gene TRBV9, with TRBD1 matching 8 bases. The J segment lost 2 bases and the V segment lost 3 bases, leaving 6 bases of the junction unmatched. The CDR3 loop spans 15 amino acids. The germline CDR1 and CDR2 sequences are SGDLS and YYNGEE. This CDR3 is CASSAGRQGQETQYF. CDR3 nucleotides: TGTGCCAGCAGCGCGGGGAGACAGGGGCAAGAGACCCAGTACTTC.